This T cell receptor (beta chain) was obtained from a study of technical replicates of blood from a few donors (TCRdb year 2017). Of note for this clone: Its antigen has not been determined. Base qualities are not recorded, but no much larger clone differs from it by a single base.

The CDR3 has 13 amino acids, counting the end cysteine and phenylalanine. Kept here is only the CDR3 DNA, which spans 39 bases and is read in frame from base 1. V loses 0 bases, J loses 4 bases, and the germline ends lie 6 bases apart. The germline V gene supplies CDR1 SGHDN and CDR2 FVKESK. Libraries were constructed by the immunoSEQ multiplex PCR assay. In its TCRdb copy, this immuneACCESS table keeps in-frame sequences only and misses some clones. Where compared with another copy, unresolved V genes explain less than half of these, and the others have no known cause. This sample has tens of thousands of clones in its table, and roughly 92% of those were observed once. Around 0.37% of the sample is in the top ten clones.

The sequence joins TRBV14 to TRBJ2-5; the D gene is perhaps TRBD2, on 6 matching bases. Sequenced sample: T cells isolated from PBMCs. This TCR derives from a human donor in good health. The DNA sequence is given as TGTGCCAGCAGCCAAGACGGGGGAGAGACCCAGTACTTC. This yields the protein CASSQDGGETQYF.